The sequence of this T cell receptor (beta chain) was determined in a study of blood T cell repertoires in COVID-19. Study-wide context: The United States, Italy and Spain were the sources of the acute and convalescent COVID-19 samples. T cells, B-cell-depleted T cells, or PBMCs provided the cDNA or gDNA that served as material.

Authors' data handling: Using reference gene primer amplification, nucleated cell counts were estimated. The table came from immunoSEQ multiplex PCR; TCRdb's copy has only in-frame clones and leaves some out. For V, J and clone size, that table is used; D and trimming come from the DNA. The sample shows tens of thousands of clones, about 90% of them seen only once. V was shortened by 10 bases and J by 1 base, with 16 bases between the two germline ends. Germline V gives CDR1 ENHRY, CDR2 SYGVKD. This CDR3 contains 14 residues. During active infection, Seattle patients enrolled and were then monitored through disease. This clone was recorded only once.

The rearrangement links TRBV10-3 to TRBJ2-5; a possible D gene is TRBD2 (5 bases). The TCR sequence derives from a man aged 45 to 65 with COVID-19, enrolled during active disease. The specimen was peripheral blood. The CDR3 loop is CATKDPGIQETQYF. The CDR3 nucleotides are TGTGCCACCAAGGATCCGGGGATCCAAGAGACCCAGTACTTC.